This TCR beta chain was captured by sequencing in a study of blood T cell repertoires in COVID-19. Study-level information: Spain, Italy and the United States supplied samples that represented acute and convalescent COVID-19. T cells, B-cell-depleted T cells, or PBMCs provided the cDNA or gDNA that served as material.

The V gene's germline CDR1 is SGHKS and CDR2 YYEKEE (reference sequence). The length of the CDR3 is 12 residues. V lost 5 bases to trimming and J lost 7 bases, with 12 bases between them. Per the authors' pipeline: The authors estimated nucleated cell counts from reference gene primer amplification. Libraries were prepared by immunoSEQ multiplex PCR; TCRdb keeps only in-frame clonotypes and omits some of them. The DNA was the basis for D and trimming; V, J and clone size are from that table. The data contain 70,000 to 95,000 clones, 70% to 90% of them singletons. The TCR was taken from a woman between 70 and 85 years old with acute or convalescent COVID-19. Specimen: peripheral blood. This rearrangement joins TRBV5-5 to TRBJ1-1, with a weak D call TRBD1 (5 bases). The CDR3 spells CASRKDRGEAFF. The CDR3 DNA reads TGTGCCAGCAGGAAAGACAGAGGTGAAGCTTTCTTT. The full variable domain, in which reference TRBV5-5 and TRBJ1-1 provide the parts outside the CDR3, is DAGVTQSPTHLIKTRGQQVTLRCSPISGHKSVSWYQQVLGQGPQFIFQYYEKEERGRGNFPDRFSARQFPNYSSELNVNALLLGDSALYLCASRKDRGEAFFGQGTRLTVV.